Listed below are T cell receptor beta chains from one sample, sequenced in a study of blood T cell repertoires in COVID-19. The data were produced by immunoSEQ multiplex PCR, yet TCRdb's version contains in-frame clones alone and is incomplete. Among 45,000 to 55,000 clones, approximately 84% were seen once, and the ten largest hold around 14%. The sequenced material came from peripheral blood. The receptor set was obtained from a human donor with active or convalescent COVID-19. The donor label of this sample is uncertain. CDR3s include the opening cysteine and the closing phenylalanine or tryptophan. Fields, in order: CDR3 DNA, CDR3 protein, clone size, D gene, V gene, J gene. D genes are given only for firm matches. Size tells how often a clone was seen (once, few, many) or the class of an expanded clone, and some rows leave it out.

TGTGCCAGTACCTCGACAGGGCCTAACTATGGCTACACCTTC	CASTSTGPNYGYTF	NA	TRBD1	TRBV19	TRBJ1-2
TGTGCCAGCAGCTTGGGACTAGCGGGAGTTAGGGAGACCCAGTACTTC	CASSLGLAGVRETQYF	NA	TRBD2	TRBV5-6	TRBJ2-5
TGTGCCAGCAGCCGTCCCGGGGGACTATCCTACGAGCAGTACTTC	CASSRPGGLSYEQYF	NA	TRBD2	TRBV5-6	TRBJ2-7
TGTGCCAGTAGTATAGGACTAGCGGGGTTAACGCAAGAGACCCAGTACTTC	CASSIGLAGLTQETQYF	few	TRBD2	TRBV19	TRBJ2-5
TGTGCCAGCAGCTCCACACGGGGAGGGGCCAACGTCCTGACTTTC	CASSSTRGGANVLTF	NA	NA	TRBV7-3	TRBJ2-6
TGCGCCAGCAAGAGGGACAGCGGGTATGGCTACACCTTC	CASKRDSGYGYTF	NA	TRBD1	TRBV5-1	TRBJ1-2
TGTGCCAGCAGCCCCCTGCCCGGGGGGCTCGGCGAGCAGTACTTC	CASSPLPGGLGEQYF	once	NA	TRBV14	TRBJ2-7
TGTGCCAGCAGCCCCCTCGCAGCGGGAGGCTACGAGCAGTACTTC	CASSPLAAGGYEQYF	NA	TRBD2	TRBV6-5	TRBJ2-7
TGTGCCAGCAGCGTCGGGTTAGCGGGAGCCTGGGGGCGATCCTACGAGCAGTACTTC	CASSVGLAGAWGRSYEQYF	NA	TRBD2	TRBV9	TRBJ2-7
TGTGCCAGCAGCTTAGAGAGCCATACGCAGTATTTT	CASSLESHTQYF	NA	NA	TRBV7-2	TRBJ2-3
TGTGCCAGCAGCGGGGACAGTCCCCGGGGCTACACCTTC	CASSGDSPRGYTF	NA	TRBD1	TRBV7-3	TRBJ1-2
TGTGCCTGGAGTGTACGGGACAATCAGCCCCAGCATTTT	CAWSVRDNQPQHF	few	NA	TRBV30	TRBJ1-5
TGTGCCAGCAGCCCCGCGGGGGGGGCGCACGGCTACACCTTC	CASSPAGGAHGYTF	NA	NA	TRBV3-1/TRBV3-2	TRBJ1-2
TGTGCCTTGGCCCGAGACACTGCTAACTATGGCTACACCTTC	CALARDTANYGYTF	NA	NA	TRBV30	TRBJ1-2
TGTGCCAGTAGTATTGGGGCTAGCGGGAGGTCCAACAATGAGCAGTTCTTC	CASSIGASGRSNNEQFF	NA	TRBD2	TRBV19	TRBJ2-1
TGTGCCTGGAGGATGAACCTTGGGACAGGGGCCTACGAGCAGTACTTC	CAWRMNLGTGAYEQYF	NA	TRBD1	TRBV30	TRBJ2-7
TGTGCTAGTGGTTTGGTATTGTCAGGATCCTACAATGAGCAGTTCTTC	CASGLVLSGSYNEQFF	NA	NA	TRBV12-5	TRBJ2-1
TGTGCCAGCTCACCATTACTAGCGGGGGCCTACGAGCAGTACTTC	CASSPLLAGAYEQYF	NA	TRBD2	TRBV18	TRBJ2-7
TGTGCCAGCACCAAGGGAGGGTTTAACTATGGCTACACCTTC	CASTKGGFNYGYTF	NA	NA	TRBV5-8	TRBJ1-2
TGTGCCAGCAGCCCCCGTGGGGGACAGACCTACGAGCAGTACTTC	CASSPRGGQTYEQYF	NA	TRBD1	TRBV5-8	TRBJ2-7
TGTGCGACAAACCACCCGGCCGGGGGGCTTATCTACGAGCAGTACTTC	CATNHPAGGLIYEQYF	NA	NA	TRBV11-2	TRBJ2-7
TGTGCCAGCAGTCTCAGCGGGAGCTCCTACGAGCAGTACTTC	CASSLSGSSYEQYF	few	TRBD2	TRBV28	TRBJ2-7
TGTGCCATCAGTCGCGGGACAGGGATTGGTTACGAGCAGTACTTC	CAISRGTGIGYEQYF	NA	TRBD1	TRBV10-3	TRBJ2-7
TGCAGCGTTGAGCAGTCAGGGTCAGGCACTGAAGCTTTCTTT	CSVEQSGSGTEAFF	NA	NA	TRBV29-1	TRBJ1-1
TGTGCCAGTAGTCTTAGCGGGGGGAGCACAGATACGCAGTATTTT	CASSLSGGSTDTQYF	NA	TRBD2	TRBV19	TRBJ2-3
TGTGCCAGCAGCTTAGGGGTCGGAGGGTCCCCTCAGCCCCAGCATTTT	CASSLGVGGSPQPQHF	NA	NA	TRBV7-2	TRBJ1-5
TGTGCCAGCAGCTTCGCCAGACAGGGCGTGGGGAGGAAACTGTTTTTT	CASSFARQGVGRKLFF	NA	TRBD1	TRBV5-5	TRBJ1-4
TGTGCCAGCAGCTTATTAGCGGGAATAGAGACCCAGTACTTC	CASSLLAGIETQYF	once	TRBD2	TRBV11-2	TRBJ2-5
TGTGCCAGCAGGAAATCCTTAGCTAACTATGGCTACACCTTC	CASRKSLANYGYTF	NA	NA	TRBV28	TRBJ1-2
TGTGCCAGCAGTGAAGAACTAGCGGGAGGGCCCACACAAGAGACCCAGTACTTC	CASSEELAGGPTQETQYF	NA	TRBD2	TRBV6-1	TRBJ2-5
TGTGCCAGCAGTGAGGGGGATAATCAGCCCCAGCATTTT	CASSEGDNQPQHF	many	NA	TRBV5-4	TRBJ1-5
TGTGCCAGCAGCGATCTTACAGGGGATAGGAACTTC	CASSDLTGDRNF	NA	TRBD1	TRBV3-1/TRBV3-2	TRBJ2-7
TGTGCCAGTAGTATAGGGGGACTAGCGGGAGACGAGCAGTACTTC	CASSIGGLAGDEQYF	NA	TRBD2	TRBV19	TRBJ2-7
TGTGCCAGCACCAAAGAAGAGGGCCCTTACGAGCAGTACTTC	CASTKEEGPYEQYF	NA	NA	TRBV9	TRBJ2-7
TGTGCCAGCAGCGGTGGGCTAGCGGGAGGAGTTGAGCAGTTCTTC	CASSGGLAGGVEQFF	NA	TRBD2	TRBV7-9	TRBJ2-1
TGTGCCAGCAGCGCAGATAGCAATCAGCCCCAGCATTTT	CASSADSNQPQHF	few	NA	TRBV2	TRBJ1-5
TGTGCCAGCAGCTTGGAGGGCGGGAGTTCAGATGAGCAGTTCTTC	CASSLEGGSSDEQFF	NA	TRBD2	TRBV11-3	TRBJ2-1
TGTGCCAGCAGCCCTACTAGCGGGGGCTCTGGGGCCAACGTCCTGACTTTC	CASSPTSGGSGANVLTF	NA	TRBD2	TRBV5-4	TRBJ2-6
TGTGCCAGCAGCGGTACTCAAAGCTCCTACAATGAGCAGTTCTTC	CASSGTQSSYNEQFF	NA	NA	TRBV9	TRBJ2-1